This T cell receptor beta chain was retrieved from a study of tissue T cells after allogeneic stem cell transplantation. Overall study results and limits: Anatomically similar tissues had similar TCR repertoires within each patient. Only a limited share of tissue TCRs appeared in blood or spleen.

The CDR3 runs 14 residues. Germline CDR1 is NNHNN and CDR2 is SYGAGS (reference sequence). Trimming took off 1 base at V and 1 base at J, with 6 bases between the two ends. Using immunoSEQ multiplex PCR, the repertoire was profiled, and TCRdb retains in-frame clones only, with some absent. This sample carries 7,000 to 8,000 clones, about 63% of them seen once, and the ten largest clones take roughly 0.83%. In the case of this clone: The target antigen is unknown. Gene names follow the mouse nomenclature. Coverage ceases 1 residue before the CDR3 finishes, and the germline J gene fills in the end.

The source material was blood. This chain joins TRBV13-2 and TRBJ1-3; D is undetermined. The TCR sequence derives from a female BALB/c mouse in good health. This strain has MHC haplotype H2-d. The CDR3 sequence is CASGDPQSGNTLYF. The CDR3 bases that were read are TGTGCCAGCGGTGATCCACAATCTGGAAATACGCTCTAT.